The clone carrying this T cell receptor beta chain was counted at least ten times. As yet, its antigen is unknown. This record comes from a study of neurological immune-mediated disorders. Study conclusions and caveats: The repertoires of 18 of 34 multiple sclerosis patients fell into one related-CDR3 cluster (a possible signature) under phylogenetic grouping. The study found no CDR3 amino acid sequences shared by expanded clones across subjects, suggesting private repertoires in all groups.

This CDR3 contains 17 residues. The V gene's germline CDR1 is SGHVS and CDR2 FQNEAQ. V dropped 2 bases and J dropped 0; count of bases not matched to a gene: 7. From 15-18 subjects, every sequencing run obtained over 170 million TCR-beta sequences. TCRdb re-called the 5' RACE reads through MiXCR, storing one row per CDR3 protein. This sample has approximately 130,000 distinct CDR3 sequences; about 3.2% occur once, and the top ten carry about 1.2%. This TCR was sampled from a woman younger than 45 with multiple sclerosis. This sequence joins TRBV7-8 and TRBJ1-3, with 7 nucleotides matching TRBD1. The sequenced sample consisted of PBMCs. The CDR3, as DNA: TGTGCCAGCAGCTTATATCTCAGGGGGGCCTCTGGAAACACCATATATTTT. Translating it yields CASSLYLRGASGNTIYF.